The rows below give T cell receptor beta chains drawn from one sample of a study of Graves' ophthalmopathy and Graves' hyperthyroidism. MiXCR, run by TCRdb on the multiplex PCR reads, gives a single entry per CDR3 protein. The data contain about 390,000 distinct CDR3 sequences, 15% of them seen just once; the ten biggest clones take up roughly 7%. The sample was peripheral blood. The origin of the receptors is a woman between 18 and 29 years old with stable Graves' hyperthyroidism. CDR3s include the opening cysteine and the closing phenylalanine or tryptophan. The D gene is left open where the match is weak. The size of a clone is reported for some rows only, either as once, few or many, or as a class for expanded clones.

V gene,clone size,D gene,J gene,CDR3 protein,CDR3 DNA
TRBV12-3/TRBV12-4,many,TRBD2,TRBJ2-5,CASSFKTSGGRETQYF,TGTGCCAGCAGTTTCAAGACTAGCGGGGGGAGGGAGACCCAGTACTTC
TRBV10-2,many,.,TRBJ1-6,CASSEPSVLGSPLHF,TGCGCCAGCAGTGAGCCCTCTGTTTTAGGATCACCCCTCCACTTT
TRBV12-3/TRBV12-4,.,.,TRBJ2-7,CASSFIVAEQYF,TGTGCCAGCAGTTTTATAGTTGCCGAGCAGTACTTC
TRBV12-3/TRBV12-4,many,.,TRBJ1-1,CASNPGGNGYSEAFF,TGTGCCAGCAACCCGGGCGGAAACGGGTACTCTGAAGCTTTCTTT
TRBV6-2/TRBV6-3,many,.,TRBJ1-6,CASSPPRPDSPLHF,TGTGCCAGCAGCCCCCCACGCCCGGATTCACCCCTCCACTTT
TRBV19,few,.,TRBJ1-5,CASSGGTPPMAQHF,TGTGCCAGTAGCGGAGGGACACCACCAATGGCCCAGCATTTT
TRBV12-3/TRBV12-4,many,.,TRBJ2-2,CASSLERTGELFF,TGTGCCAGCAGTTTAGAACGCACCGGGGAGCTGTTTTTT
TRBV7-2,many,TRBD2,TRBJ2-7,CASRGGAGSYEQYF,TGTGCCAGTCGGGGGGGGGCCGGCTCCTACGAGCAGTACTTC
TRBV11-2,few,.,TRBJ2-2,CATQDRPIRAAGELFF,TGTGCCACCCAAGACAGACCAATCAGGGCCGCCGGGGAGCTGTTTTTT
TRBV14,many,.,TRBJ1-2,CASSQSPGYGYTF,TGTGCCAGCAGCCAGAGTCCCGGGTATGGCTACACCTTC
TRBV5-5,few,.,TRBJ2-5,CASSLEARKETQYF,TGTGCCAGCAGCTTGGAGGCGCGAAAGGAGACCCAGTACTTC
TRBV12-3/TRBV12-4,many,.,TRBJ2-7,CASSWVSSYEQYF,TGTGCCAGCAGTTGGGTAAGCTCCTACGAGCAGTACTTC
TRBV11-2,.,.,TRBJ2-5,CASSSSWIQETQYF,TGTGCCAGCAGCTCGTCGTGGATCCAAGAGACCCAGTACTTC
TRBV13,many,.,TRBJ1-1,CASSLFRGGTEAFF,TGTGCCAGCAGCTTATTCAGGGGAGGAACTGAAGCTTTCTTT
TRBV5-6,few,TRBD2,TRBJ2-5,CASSPFLSGGVQETQYF,TGTGCCAGCAGCCCCTTCCTTAGCGGGGGAGTTCAAGAGACCCAGTACTTC
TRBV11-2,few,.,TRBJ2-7,CASSLALYEQYF,TGTGCCAGCAGTTTAGCCTTGTACGAGCAGTACTTC
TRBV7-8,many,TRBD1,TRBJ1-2,CASSPFDRDNGYTF,TGTGCCAGCAGCCCCTTCGACAGGGATAATGGCTACACCTTC
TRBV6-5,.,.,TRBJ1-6,CASSYSGGLGPYNSPLHF,TGTGCCAGCAGTTACTCGGGGGGTTTGGGCCCCTATAATTCACCCCTCCACTTT
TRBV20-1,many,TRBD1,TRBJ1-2,CSARAPGQGGYGYTF,TGCAGTGCTAGAGCCCCAGGCCAGGGGGGCTATGGCTACACCTTC
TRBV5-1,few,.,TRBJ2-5,CASSLGGRGETQYF,TGCGCCAGCAGCTTGGGAGGACGAGGGGAGACCCAGTACTTC
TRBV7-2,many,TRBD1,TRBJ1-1,CASSRSGTGGAEAFF,TGTGCCAGCAGTCGATCCGGGACAGGCGGGGCTGAAGCTTTCTTT
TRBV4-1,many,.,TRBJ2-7,CASSQSRTGQGAYEQYF,TGCGCCAGCAGCCAATCACGCACAGGGCAAGGGGCCTACGAGCAGTACTTC
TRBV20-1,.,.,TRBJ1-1,CSARGGRGGNTEAFF,TGCAGTGCTAGAGGGGGCAGGGGTGGGAACACTGAAGCTTTCTTT
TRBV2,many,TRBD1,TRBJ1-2,CARRTGRIGYGYTF,TGTGCCAGGAGGACAGGTCGGATAGGGTATGGCTACACCTTC
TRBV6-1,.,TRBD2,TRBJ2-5,CASRQREGLTKTQYF,TGTGCCAGCAGGCAGCGGGAGGGCCTCACAAAGACCCAGTACTTC
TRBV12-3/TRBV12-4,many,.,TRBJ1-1,CASSFIGARNTEAFF,TGTGCCAGCAGTTTCATCGGGGCTCGGAACACTGAAGCTTTCTTT
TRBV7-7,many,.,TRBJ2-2,CASSSSTNTGELFF,TGTGCTAGCAGCTCTTCAACTAACACCGGGGAGCTGTTTTTT
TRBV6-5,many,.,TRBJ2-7,CASSYSGGRYEQYF,TGTGCCAGCAGTTACTCGGGGGGCAGGTACGAGCAGTACTTC
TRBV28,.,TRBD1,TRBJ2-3,CASSSPGGDTQYF,TGTGCCAGCAGTTCGCCAGGGGGAGATACGCAGTATTTT
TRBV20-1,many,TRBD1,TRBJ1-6,CSAGDRGNSPLHF,TGCAGTGCGGGGGACAGGGGCAATTCACCCCTCCACTTT
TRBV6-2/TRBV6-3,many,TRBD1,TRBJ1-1,CASSPQEPGGGSAFF,TGTGCCAGCAGTCCCCAGGAGCCAGGGGGCGGCTCGGCTTTCTTT
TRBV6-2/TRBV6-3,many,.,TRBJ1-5,CASRFPKLRGDQPQHF,TGTGCCAGCAGATTCCCCAAACTCCGGGGGGATCAGCCCCAGCATTTT
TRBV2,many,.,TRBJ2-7,CASMGDEGSYEQYF,TGTGCCAGCATGGGGGACGAAGGCTCCTACGAGCAGTACTTC
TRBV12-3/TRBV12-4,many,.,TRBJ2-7,CASSWENSYEQYF,TGTGCCAGCAGTTGGGAGAACTCCTACGAGCAGTACTTC
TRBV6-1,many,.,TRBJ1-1,CASKRGGAMNTEAFF,TGTGCCAGCAAACGAGGGGGGGCGATGAACACTGAAGCTTTCTTT
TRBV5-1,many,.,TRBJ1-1,CASSFAGGRIIGNTEAFF,TGCGCCAGCAGCTTCGCGGGGGGTCGAATAATAGGAAACACTGAAGCTTTCTTT
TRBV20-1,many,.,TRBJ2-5,CSARDMGKETQYF,TGCAGTGCTAGAGATATGGGAAAAGAGACCCAGTACTTC
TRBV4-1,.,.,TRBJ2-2,CASSHPSALGGRTGELFF,TGCGCCAGCAGCCACCCCAGCGCGTTAGGGGGTCGGACCGGGGAGCTGTTTTTT
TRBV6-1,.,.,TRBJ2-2,CASSASGTGELFF,TGTGCCAGCAGTGCAAGCGGCACCGGAGAGCTGTTTTTT
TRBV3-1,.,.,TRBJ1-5,CASSQDSWQPQHF,TGTGCCAGCAGCCAAGATTCTTGGCAGCCCCAGCATTTT
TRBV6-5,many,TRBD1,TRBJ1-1,CASSSLGQGPEAFF,TGTGCCAGCAGTTCCCTCGGACAGGGTCCTGAAGCTTTCTTT
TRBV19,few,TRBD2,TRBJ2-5,CASSGTSGGAQETQYF,TGTGCCAGTAGTGGGACTAGCGGGGGGGCGCAGGAGACCCAGTACTTC
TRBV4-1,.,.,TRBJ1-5,CASSQDWGQPQHF,TGCGCCAGCAGCCAAGACTGGGGTCAGCCCCAGCATTTT
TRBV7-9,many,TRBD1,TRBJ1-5,CASSFGTAANQPQHF,TGTGCCAGCAGCTTTGGGACAGCCGCCAATCAGCCCCAGCATTTT
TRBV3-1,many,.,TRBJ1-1,CASGPSDRNTEAFF,TGTGCCAGCGGCCCGTCAGATAGGAACACTGAAGCTTTCTTT
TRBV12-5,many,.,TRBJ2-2,CAQTGELFF,TGTGCCCAAACCGGGGAGCTGTTTTTT
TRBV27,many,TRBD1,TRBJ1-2,CASSDRGRDGYTF,TGTGCCAGCAGTGACAGGGGGCGGGATGGCTACACCTTC
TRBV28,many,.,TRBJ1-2,CASREDRANYGYTF,TGTGCCAGCAGGGAGGACAGAGCTAACTATGGCTACACCTTC
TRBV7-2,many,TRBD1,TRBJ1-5,CASSSPGQGTTPQHF,TGTGCCAGCAGCTCCCCGGGACAGGGGACGACGCCCCAGCATTTT
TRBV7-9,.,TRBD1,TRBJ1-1,CASSPGGGASTEAFF,TGTGCCAGCAGCCCAGGGGGGGGGGCGAGCACTGAAGCTTTCTTT
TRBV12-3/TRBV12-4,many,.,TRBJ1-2,CASSSGLWKGHTF,TGTGCCAGCAGTTCCGGGCTCTGGAAAGGCCACACCTTC
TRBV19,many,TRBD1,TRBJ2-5,CATTGGRDRAQETQYF,TGTGCCACCACAGGCGGTCGAGACAGGGCCCAAGAGACCCAGTACTTC